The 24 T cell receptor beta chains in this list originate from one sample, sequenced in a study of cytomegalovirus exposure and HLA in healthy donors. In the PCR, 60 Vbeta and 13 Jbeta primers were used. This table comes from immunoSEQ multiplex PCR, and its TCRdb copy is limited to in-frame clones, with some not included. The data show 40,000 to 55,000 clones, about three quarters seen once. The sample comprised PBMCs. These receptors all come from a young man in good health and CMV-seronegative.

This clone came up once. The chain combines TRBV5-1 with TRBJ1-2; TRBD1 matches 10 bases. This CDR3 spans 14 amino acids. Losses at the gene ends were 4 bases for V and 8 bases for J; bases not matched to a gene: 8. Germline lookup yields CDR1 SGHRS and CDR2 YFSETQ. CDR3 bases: TGCGCCAGCAGCCCGGACGGGACAGGGGTCGGCTACACCTTC. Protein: CASSPDGTGVGYTF.

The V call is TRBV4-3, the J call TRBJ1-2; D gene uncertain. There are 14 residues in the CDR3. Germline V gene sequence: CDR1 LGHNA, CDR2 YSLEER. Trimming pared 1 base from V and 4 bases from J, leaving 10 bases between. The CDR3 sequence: CASSQVEGTYGYTF. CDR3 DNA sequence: TGCGCCAGCAGCCAAGTAGAGGGTACCTATGGCTACACCTTC.

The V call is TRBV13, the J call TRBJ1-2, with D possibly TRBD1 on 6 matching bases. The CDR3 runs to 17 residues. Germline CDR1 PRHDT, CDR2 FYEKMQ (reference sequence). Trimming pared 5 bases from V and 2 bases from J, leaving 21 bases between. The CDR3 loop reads CASSPPLRDTNNYGYTF. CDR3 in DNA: TGTGCCAGCAGCCCACCACTCCGGGACACAAACAACTATGGCTACACCTTC. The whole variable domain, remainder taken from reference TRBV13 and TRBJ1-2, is AAGVIQSPRHLIKEKRETATLKCYPIPRHDTVYWYQQGPGQDPQFLISFYEKMQSDKGSIPDRFSAQQFSDYHSELNMSSLELGDSALYFCASSPPLRDTNNYGYTFGSGTRLTVV.

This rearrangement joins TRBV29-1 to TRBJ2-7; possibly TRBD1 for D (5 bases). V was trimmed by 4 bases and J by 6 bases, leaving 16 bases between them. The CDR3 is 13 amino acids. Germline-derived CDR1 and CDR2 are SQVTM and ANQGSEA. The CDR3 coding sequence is TGCAGCGTTGTGGGGCTCCGGCCTTCCGAGCAGTACTTC. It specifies CSVVGLRPSEQYF.

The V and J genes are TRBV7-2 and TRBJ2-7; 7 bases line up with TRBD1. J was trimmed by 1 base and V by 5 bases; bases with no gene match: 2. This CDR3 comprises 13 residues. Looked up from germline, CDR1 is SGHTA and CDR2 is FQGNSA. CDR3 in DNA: TGTGCCAGCAGCCAGGGGGTTTCCTACGAGCAGTACTTC. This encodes CASSQGVSYEQYF. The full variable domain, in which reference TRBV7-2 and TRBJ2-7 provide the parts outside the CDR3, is GAGVSQSPSNKVTEKGKDVELRCDPISGHTALYWYRQSLGQGLEFLIYFQGNSAPDKSGLPSDRFSAERTGGSVSTLTIQRTQQEDSAVYLCASSQGVSYEQYFGPGTRLTVT.

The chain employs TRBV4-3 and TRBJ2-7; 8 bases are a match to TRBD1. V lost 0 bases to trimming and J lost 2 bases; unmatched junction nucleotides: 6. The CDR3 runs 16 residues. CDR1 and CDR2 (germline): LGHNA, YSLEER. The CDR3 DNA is TGCGCCAGCAGCCAAGATCCGGACAGGGCAACCTACGAGCAGTACTTC. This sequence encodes CASSQDPDRATYEQYF.

The CDR3 loop is CASSQRTSGRANEQFF. DNA for the CDR3: TGCGCCAGCAGCCAACGAACTAGCGGGAGGGCCAATGAGCAGTTCTTC. The V call is TRBV4-1, the J call TRBJ2-1; the match to TRBD2 covers 13 bases. CDR3 size: 16 residues. V was pared by 2 bases and J by 6 bases, with 4 bases of the junction left unmatched. Germline lookup yields CDR1 MGHRA and CDR2 YSYEKL.

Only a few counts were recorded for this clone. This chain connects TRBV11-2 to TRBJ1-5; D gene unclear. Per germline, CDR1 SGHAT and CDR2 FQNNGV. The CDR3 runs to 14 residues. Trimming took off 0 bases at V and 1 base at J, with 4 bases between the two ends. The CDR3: CASSLDKSNQPQHF. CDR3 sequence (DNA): TGTGCCAGCAGCTTAGACAAAAGCAATCAGCCCCAGCATTTT.

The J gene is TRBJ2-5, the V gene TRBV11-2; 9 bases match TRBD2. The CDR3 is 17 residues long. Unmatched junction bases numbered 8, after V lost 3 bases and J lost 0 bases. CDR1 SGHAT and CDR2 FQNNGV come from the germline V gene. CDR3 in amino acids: CASSLGLAGWYQETQYF. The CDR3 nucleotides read TGTGCCAGCAGCTTGGGGCTAGCGGGATGGTACCAAGAGACCCAGTACTTC.

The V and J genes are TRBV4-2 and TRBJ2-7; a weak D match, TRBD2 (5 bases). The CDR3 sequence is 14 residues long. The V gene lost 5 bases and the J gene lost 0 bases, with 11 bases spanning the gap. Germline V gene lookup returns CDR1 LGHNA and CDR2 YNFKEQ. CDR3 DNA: TGTGCCAGCAGCTTGGACTCGAGCTCCTACGAGCAGTACTTC. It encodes CASSLDSSSYEQYF.

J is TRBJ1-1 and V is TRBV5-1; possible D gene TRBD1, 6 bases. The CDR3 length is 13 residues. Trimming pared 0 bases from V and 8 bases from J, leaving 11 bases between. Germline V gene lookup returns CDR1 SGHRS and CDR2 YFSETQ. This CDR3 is CASSLDGQREAFF. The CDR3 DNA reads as TGCGCCAGCAGCTTGGATGGACAGCGAGAAGCTTTCTTT.

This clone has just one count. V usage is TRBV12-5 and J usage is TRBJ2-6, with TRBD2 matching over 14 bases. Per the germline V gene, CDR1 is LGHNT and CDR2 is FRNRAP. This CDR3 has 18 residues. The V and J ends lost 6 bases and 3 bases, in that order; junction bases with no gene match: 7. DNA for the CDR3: TGTGCTAGTGGGACTAGCGGGAGGGCCTATGTTGGGGCCAACGTCCTGACTTTC. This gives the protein CASGTSGRAYVGANVLTF.

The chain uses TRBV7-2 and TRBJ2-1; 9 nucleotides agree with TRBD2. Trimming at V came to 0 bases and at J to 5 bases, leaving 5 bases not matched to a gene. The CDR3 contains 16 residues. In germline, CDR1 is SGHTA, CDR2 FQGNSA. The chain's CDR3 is CASSLAIAGAHNEQFF. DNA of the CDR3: TGTGCCAGCAGCTTAGCGATAGCGGGAGCCCACAATGAGCAGTTCTTC.

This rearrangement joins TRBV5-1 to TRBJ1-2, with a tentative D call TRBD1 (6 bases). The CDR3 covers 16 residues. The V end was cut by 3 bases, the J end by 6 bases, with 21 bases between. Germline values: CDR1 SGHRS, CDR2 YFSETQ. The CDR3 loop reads CASSSGWGGAWDGYTF. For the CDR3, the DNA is TGCGCCAGCAGCTCGGGTTGGGGGGGCGCCTGGGATGGCTACACCTTC.

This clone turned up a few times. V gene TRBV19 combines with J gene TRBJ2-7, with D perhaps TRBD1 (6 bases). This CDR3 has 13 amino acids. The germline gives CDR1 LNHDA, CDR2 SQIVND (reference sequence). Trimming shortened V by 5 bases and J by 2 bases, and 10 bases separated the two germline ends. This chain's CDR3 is CASSRDNTYEQYF. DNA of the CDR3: TGTGCCAGTAGTCGGGACAACACCTACGAGCAGTACTTC.

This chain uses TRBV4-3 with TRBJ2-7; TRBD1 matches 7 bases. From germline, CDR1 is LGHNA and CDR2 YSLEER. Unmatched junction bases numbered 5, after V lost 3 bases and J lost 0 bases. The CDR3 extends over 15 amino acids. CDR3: CASSQDTGDSYEQYF. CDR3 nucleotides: TGCGCCAGCAGCCAGGATACAGGGGACTCCTACGAGCAGTACTTC.

The CDR3, as DNA: TGTGCCAGCAGCTCACCGGACAGGGGGTGGTACACCTTC. It specifies CASSSPDRGWYTF. This chain connects TRBV7-2 to TRBJ1-2; 10 nucleotides match TRBD1. The CDR3 has 13 amino acids. Germline V lookup: CDR1 SGHTA, CDR2 FQGNSA. V lost 4 bases and J lost 11; bases outside the gene matches: 7.

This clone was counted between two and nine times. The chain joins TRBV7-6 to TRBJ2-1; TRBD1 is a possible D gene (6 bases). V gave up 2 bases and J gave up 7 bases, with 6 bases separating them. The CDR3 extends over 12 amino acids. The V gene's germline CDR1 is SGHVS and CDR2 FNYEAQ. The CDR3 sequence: CASSLRGNEQFF. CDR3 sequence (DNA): TGTGCCAGCAGCTTAAGGGGGAATGAGCAGTTCTTC.

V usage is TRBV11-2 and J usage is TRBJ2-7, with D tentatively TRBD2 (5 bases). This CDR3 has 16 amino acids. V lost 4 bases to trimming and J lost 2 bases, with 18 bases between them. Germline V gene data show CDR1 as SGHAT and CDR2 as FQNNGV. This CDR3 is CASSYLFGKVPYEQYF. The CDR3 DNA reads TGTGCCAGCAGCTACCTATTCGGGAAAGTACCCTACGAGCAGTACTTC.

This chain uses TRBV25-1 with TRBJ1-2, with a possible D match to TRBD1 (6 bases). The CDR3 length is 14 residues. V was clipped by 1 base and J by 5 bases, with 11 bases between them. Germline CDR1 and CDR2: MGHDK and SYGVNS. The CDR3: CASSESGTNYGYTF. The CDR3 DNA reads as TGTGCCAGCAGTGAATCCGGGACAAATTATGGCTACACCTTC.

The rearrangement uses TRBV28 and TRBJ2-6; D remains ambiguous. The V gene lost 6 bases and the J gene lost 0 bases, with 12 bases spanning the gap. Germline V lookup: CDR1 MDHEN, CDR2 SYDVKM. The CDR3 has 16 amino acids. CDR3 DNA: TGTGCCAGCAGGGAGCTGCTAGTCTCTGGGGCCAACGTCCTGACTTTC. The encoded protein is CASRELLVSGANVLTF.

The CDR3 bases are TGTGCCAGCTCACCATCCTCTTTCGCCGGGGAGCTGTTTTTT. Its protein is CASSPSSFAGELFF. The V gene is TRBV18, the J gene TRBJ2-2, with unresolved D. V was shortened by 2 bases and J by 6 bases, with 10 bases between the two germline ends. The CDR3 consists of 14 residues. CDR1 KGHSH and CDR2 LQKENI come from the germline V gene.

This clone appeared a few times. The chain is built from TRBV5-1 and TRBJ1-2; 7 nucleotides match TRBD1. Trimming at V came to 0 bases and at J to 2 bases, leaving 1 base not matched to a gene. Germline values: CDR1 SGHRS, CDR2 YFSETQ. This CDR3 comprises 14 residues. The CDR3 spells CASSLEGQNYGYTF. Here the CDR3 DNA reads TGCGCCAGCAGCTTGGAGGGACAGAACTATGGCTACACCTTC.

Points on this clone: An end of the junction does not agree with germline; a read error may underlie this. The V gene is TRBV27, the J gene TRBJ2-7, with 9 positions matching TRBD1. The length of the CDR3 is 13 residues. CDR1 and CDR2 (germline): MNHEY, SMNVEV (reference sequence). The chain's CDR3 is CASSLRDRVPTDF. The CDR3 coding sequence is TGTGCCAGCAGTTTACGGGACAGGGTCCCGACGGACTTC.